A selection of T cell receptor beta chains follows, all from one sample in a study of cytomegalovirus exposure and HLA in healthy donors. TCRdb's copy holds only in-frame clones and misses some; the assay was immunoSEQ multiplex PCR. Of fewer than 120,000 clones listed, about three quarters were seen once; the top ten hold roughly 2.9%. Sequenced material: PBMCs. The source of these receptors is a woman between 55 and 75 years old in good health and CMV-seropositive. Each CDR3 is given with its conserved first and last residue. The D gene is left open where the match is weak. The size field is filled for only some rows; it gives once, few, many or a size class.

j_gene: TRBJ2-7; d_gene: TRBD1; v_gene: TRBV2; abundance: NA; CDR3aa: CASSEAGDRVYEQYF; CDR3nt: TGTGCCAGCAGTGAAGCTGGTGACAGGGTCTACGAGCAGTACTTC
j_gene: TRBJ1-5; d_gene: TRBD1; v_gene: TRBV2; abundance: NA; CDR3aa: CASSFQTDRGRLGNQPQHF; CDR3nt: TGTGCCAGCAGTTTTCAGACGGACAGGGGGCGCCTGGGCAATCAGCCCCAGCATTTT
j_gene: TRBJ2-7; d_gene: TRBD2; v_gene: TRBV27; abundance: NA; CDR3aa: CASTRRERVGTSVAYEQYF; CDR3nt: TGTGCCAGCACCAGACGGGAACGGGTGGGGACTAGCGTTGCCTACGAGCAGTACTTC
j_gene: TRBJ2-1; d_gene: TRBD2; v_gene: TRBV28; abundance: NA; CDR3aa: CASSPLAGGTYNEQFF; CDR3nt: TGTGCCAGCAGCCCCCTAGCGGGAGGTACCTACAATGAGCAGTTCTTC
j_gene: TRBJ2-5; d_gene: NA; v_gene: TRBV10-3; abundance: once; CDR3aa: CASWEMGRGEQYF; CDR3nt: TGTGCCTCATGGGAGATGGGGAGAGGAGAGCAGTACTTC
j_gene: TRBJ1-2; d_gene: TRBD1; v_gene: TRBV28; abundance: NA; CDR3aa: CASNPWGSGQGNSYGYTF; CDR3nt: TGTGCCAGCAACCCTTGGGGGAGCGGACAGGGTAATAGCTATGGCTACACCTTC
j_gene: TRBJ1-1; d_gene: NA; v_gene: TRBV11-3; abundance: NA; CDR3aa: CASSANGGNTEAFF; CDR3nt: TGTGCCAGCAGCGCTAACGGGGGAAACACTGAAGCTTTCTTT
j_gene: TRBJ2-7; d_gene: NA; v_gene: TRBV5-1; abundance: few; CDR3aa: CASRPTFSYEQYF; CDR3nt: TGCGCCAGCAGGCCGACATTCTCCTACGAGCAGTACTTC
j_gene: TRBJ2-7; d_gene: NA; v_gene: TRBV28; abundance: once; CDR3aa: CASSLRGWEQYF; CDR3nt: TGTGCCAGCAGTTTACGGGGTTGGGAGCAGTACTTC
j_gene: TRBJ1-5; d_gene: NA; v_gene: TRBV19; abundance: NA; CDR3aa: CASTIRGGSGQPQHF; CDR3nt: TGTGCCAGTACCATAAGGGGGGGATCGGGTCAGCCCCAGCATTTT
j_gene: TRBJ2-1; d_gene: TRBD1; v_gene: TRBV7-6; abundance: few; CDR3aa: CASSSTGGYEQFF; CDR3nt: TGTGCCAGCAGTTCCACAGGGGGTTATGAGCAGTTCTTC
j_gene: TRBJ1-2; d_gene: TRBD1; v_gene: TRBV27; abundance: NA; CDR3aa: CASSLSTGYYGYTF; CDR3nt: TGTGCCAGCAGTTTATCGACAGGGTACTATGGCTACACCTTC
j_gene: TRBJ1-1; d_gene: NA; v_gene: TRBV10-1; abundance: NA; CDR3aa: CARGLKTVNTEAFF; CDR3nt: TGCGCCAGGGGACTAAAAACGGTGAACACTGAAGCTTTCTTT
j_gene: TRBJ2-1; d_gene: TRBD2; v_gene: TRBV10-2; abundance: NA; CDR3aa: CASSLTSGGYNEQFF; CDR3nt: TGCGCCAGCAGCCTAACTAGCGGGGGGTACAATGAGCAGTTCTTC
j_gene: TRBJ1-5; d_gene: NA; v_gene: TRBV6-1; abundance: NA; CDR3aa: CASSELGANQPQHF; CDR3nt: TGTGCCAGCAGTGAACTTGGGGCGAATCAGCCCCAGCATTTT
j_gene: TRBJ1-2; d_gene: NA; v_gene: TRBV7-3; abundance: NA; CDR3aa: CASSRNSQGDYGYTF; CDR3nt: TGTGCCAGCAGCCGAAATTCACAGGGTGACTATGGCTACACCTTC
j_gene: TRBJ1-1; d_gene: NA; v_gene: TRBV28; abundance: NA; CDR3aa: CASSESRGGRNTEAFF; CDR3nt: TGTGCCAGCAGTGAATCCCGCGGAGGGAGGAACACTGAAGCTTTCTTT
j_gene: TRBJ2-3; d_gene: TRBD2; v_gene: TRBV7-9; abundance: NA; CDR3aa: CASSLGTSGDTQYF; CDR3nt: TGTGCCAGCAGCTTAGGAACTAGCGGGGATACGCAGTATTTT
j_gene: TRBJ2-7; d_gene: TRBD1; v_gene: TRBV6-1; abundance: NA; CDR3aa: CATSRQGYEQYF; CDR3nt: TGTGCCACCAGCCGACAGGGCTACGAGCAGTACTTC
j_gene: TRBJ1-5; d_gene: NA; v_gene: TRBV19; abundance: NA; CDR3aa: CASSTRGALGSQPQHF; CDR3nt: TGTGCCAGTAGTACCCGGGGGGCCCTGGGGAGTCAGCCCCAGCATTTT
j_gene: TRBJ2-3; d_gene: TRBD2; v_gene: TRBV27; abundance: NA; CDR3aa: CASSGSGRAGGGTQYF; CDR3nt: TGTGCCAGCAGTGGTAGCGGGAGGGCCGGGGGGGGTACGCAGTATTTT
j_gene: TRBJ2-7; d_gene: TRBD2; v_gene: TRBV27; abundance: NA; CDR3aa: CASSFFGGRASYEQYF; CDR3nt: TGTGCCAGCAGTTTTTTTGGCGGGAGGGCCTCCTACGAGCAGTACTTC